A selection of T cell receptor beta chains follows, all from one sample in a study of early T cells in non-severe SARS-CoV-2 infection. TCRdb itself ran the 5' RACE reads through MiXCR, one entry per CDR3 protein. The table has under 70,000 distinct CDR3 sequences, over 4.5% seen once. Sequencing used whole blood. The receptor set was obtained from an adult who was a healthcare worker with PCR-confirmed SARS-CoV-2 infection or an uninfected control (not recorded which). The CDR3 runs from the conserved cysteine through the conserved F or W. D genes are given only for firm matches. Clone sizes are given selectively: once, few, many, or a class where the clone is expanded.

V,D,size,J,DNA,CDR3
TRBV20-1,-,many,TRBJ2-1,TGCAGTGCTAGGGGCAAGTGGGGCTACAATGAGCAGTTCTTC,CSARGKWGYNEQFF
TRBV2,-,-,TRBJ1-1,TGTGCCAGCGGCGACTTAGGAGCTTTCTTT,CASGDLGAFF
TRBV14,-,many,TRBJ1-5,TGTGCCAGCAGTCGGCTTAGCAATCAGCCCCAGCATTTT,CASSRLSNQPQHF
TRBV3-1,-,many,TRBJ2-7,TGTGCCAGCAGCCAACCGACAGGGAGGAGCTCCTACGAGCAGTACTTC,CASSQPTGRSSYEQYF
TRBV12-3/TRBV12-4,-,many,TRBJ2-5,TGTGCCAGCAGTTTTGGGGGAGAAGAGACCCAGTACTTC,CASSFGGEETQYF
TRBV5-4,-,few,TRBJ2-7,TGTGCCAGCAGCTTGTCCATCGGCATTAACTACGAGCAGTACTTC,CASSLSIGINYEQYF
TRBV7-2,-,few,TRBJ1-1,TGTGCCAGCAGCTTAGCAAGAGGGAACACTGAAGCTTTCTTT,CASSLARGNTEAFF
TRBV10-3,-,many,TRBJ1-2,TGTGCCATCAGTGGTACGAACGGCTACACCTTC,CAISGTNGYTF
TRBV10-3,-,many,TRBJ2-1,TGTGCCATCAGTGAGTCGGGAAATAGCGGTTCCGCTGAGCAGTTCTTC,CAISESGNSGSAEQFF
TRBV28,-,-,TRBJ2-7,TGTGCCAGCAGTTTAACGCGGGTGGCTAGCCTTAGACACATTTACGAGCAGTACTTC,CASSLTRVASLRHIYEQYF
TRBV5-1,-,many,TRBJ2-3,TGCGCCAGCAGCCCGGGGGCCACACAGGATACGCAGTATTTT,CASSPGATQDTQYF
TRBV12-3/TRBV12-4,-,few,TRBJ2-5,TGTGCCAGCAGTCCACCCGAGGAGTTAGCCCAGTACTTC,CASSPPEELAQYF